This TCR beta chain was documented in a study of T cells after yellow fever vaccination. TCRdb processed the 5' RACE reads anew with MiXCR; each CDR3 protein has one entry. The data contain roughly 350,000 distinct CDR3 sequences, over 3.5% of them seen just once; the ten biggest clones take up roughly 25%. This CDR3 has 13 amino acids. V was shortened by 8 bases and J by 1 base, with 8 bases between the two germline ends. CDR1 MGHDK and CDR2 SYGVNS come from the germline V gene. This clonotype has just a few counts. This chain uses TRBV25-1 with TRBJ2-2, with D possibly matching TRBD1 (5 bases). This sequence was found in a young man who received the YFV17D yellow fever vaccine. The specimen comprised PBMCs, sampled 5 days after the yellow fever booster vaccination. CDR3 sequence: CASETENTGELFF. In nucleotides, the CDR3 is TGTGCCAGCGAGACAGAGAACACCGGGGAGCTGTTTTTT. Drawing the rest from reference TRBV25-1 and TRBJ2-2, the complete variable domain is EADIYQTPRYLVIGTGKKITLECSQTMGHDKMYWYQQDPGMELHLIHYSYGVNSTEKGDLSSESTVSRIRTEHFPLTLESARPSHTSQYLCASETENTGELFFGEGSRLTVL.